Listed below are T cell receptor beta chains from one sample, sequenced in a study of memory CD4+ T cells and cytomegalovirus serostatus. Produced via immunoSEQ multiplex PCR; TCRdb's table is partial and in-frame only. The sample holds tens of thousands of clones, 80% to 90% seen once. The sequenced material came from memory CD4+ T cells from blood. All receptors come from an adult in good health and CMV-seronegative. The CDR3 runs from the conserved cysteine through the conserved F or W. A D gene is named only where the DNA matches it firmly. For some rows the clone size is stated as once, few or many, or as a class when expanded; others skip it.

CDR3	DNA	J	size	V	length	D
CASSSQGITGTEAFF	TGTGCCAGCAGCTCACAGGGTATCACTGGCACTGAAGCTTTCTTT	TRBJ1-1	-	TRBV7-2	15	-
CASRSGHRNSYNEQFF	TGTGCCAGTCGATCGGGCCACAGGAACTCCTACAATGAGCAGTTCTTC	TRBJ2-1	-	TRBV19	16	-
CASSGTQLAIQETQYF	TGTGCCAGCAGTGGGACCCAACTAGCGATCCAAGAGACCCAGTACTTC	TRBJ2-5	once	TRBV5-8	16	TRBD2
CASSSPGGDTGELFF	TGTGCCAGCAGCTCCCCGGGGGGCGACACCGGGGAGCTGTTTTTT	TRBJ2-2	-	TRBV11-3	15	-
CASSADARRQYQETQYF	TGTGCCAGTAGTGCGGACGCAAGACGACAGTACCAAGAGACCCAGTACTTC	TRBJ2-5	-	TRBV19	17	-
CASTPRGAYEKLFF	TGTGCCAGCACCCCTAGGGGGGCATATGAAAAACTGTTTTTT	TRBJ1-4	-	TRBV7-9	14	-
CASSPLPGSYNEQFF	TGTGCCAGCAGCCCCCTCCCGGGCTCCTACAATGAGCAGTTCTTC	TRBJ2-1	-	TRBV11-3	15	-
CASRQGAETQYF	TGTGCCAGCAGACAGGGGGCAGAGACCCAGTACTTC	TRBJ2-5	-	TRBV2	12	TRBD1
CASSYREIGSPLHF	TGTGCCAGCAGTTACAGGGAGATAGGTTCACCCCTCCACTTT	TRBJ1-6	-	TRBV6-5	14	-
CASSAATSGRVKRFF	TGTGCCAGCAGCGCAGCCACTAGCGGGAGGGTCAAACGGTTCTTC	TRBJ2-1	-	TRBV7-2	15	TRBD2
CASSSDYSGRYYEQYF	TGTGCCAGCAGCTCCGATTATAGCGGGAGATACTACGAGCAGTACTTC	TRBJ2-7	-	TRBV7-2	16	TRBD2
CASSQGGSGRGEQYF	TGCGCCAGCAGCCAAGGGGGTAGCGGGAGGGGGGAGCAGTACTTC	TRBJ2-7	-	TRBV4-1	15	TRBD2
CASRPGTLGEQYF	TGTGCCAGCAGACCCGGGACTTTGGGAGAGCAGTACTTC	TRBJ2-7	-	TRBV27	13	-
CASSLRQAKWGNQPQHF	TGTGCCAGCAGCTTGAGACAGGCAAAATGGGGCAATCAGCCCCAGCATTTT	TRBJ1-5	-	TRBV5-6	17	-
CASSKGDPGEKLFF	TGTGCCAGCAGTAAGGGGGATCCGGGAGAAAAACTGTTTTTT	TRBJ1-4	-	TRBV25-1	14	-
CASSESALSSGGVEQFF	TGTGCCAGCAGTGAATCGGCCCTTTCTAGCGGAGGTGTTGAGCAGTTCTTC	TRBJ2-1	few	TRBV2	17	TRBD2
CSGLLGEKLFF	TGCAGCGGATTACTTGGAGAAAAACTGTTTTTT	TRBJ1-4	-	TRBV29-1	11	-
CASRLREANRAYEQYF	TGCGCCAGCAGACTGAGGGAGGCAAACCGAGCCTACGAGCAGTACTTC	TRBJ2-7	-	TRBV5-1	16	-
CASSIKGSSSYNEQFF	TGTGCCAGTAGTATTAAGGGGAGTAGCTCCTACAATGAGCAGTTCTTC	TRBJ2-1	-	TRBV19	16	-
CASSLDRPVGNEQFF	TGTGCCAGCAGCTTAGACCGGCCGGTGGGGAATGAGCAGTTCTTC	TRBJ2-1	-	TRBV7-2	15	-
CASSLKGQGSLLNTIYF	TGTGCCAGCAGTTTAAAAGGACAGGGGAGCTTACTAAACACCATATATTTT	TRBJ1-3	few	TRBV27	17	TRBD1
CASTGQYTEAFF	TGTGCCAGCACGGGACAGTACACTGAAGCTTTCTTT	TRBJ1-1	-	TRBV2	12	TRBD1
CASSRGDRANYGYTF	TGTGCCAGCAGCCGGGGAGACAGGGCTAACTATGGCTACACCTTC	TRBJ1-2	-	TRBV9	15	TRBD1
CASSKLQGAGNQPQHF	TGTGCCAGTAGTAAACTCCAGGGGGCAGGTAATCAGCCCCAGCATTTT	TRBJ1-5	-	TRBV19	16	TRBD1
CATSLAGAYEQYF	TGTGCCACCTCCCTAGCGGGAGCCTACGAGCAGTACTTC	TRBJ2-7	-	TRBV6-5	13	TRBD2
CASGGSGNTDTQYF	TGTGCCAGTGGAGGGAGCGGAAACACAGATACGCAGTATTTT	TRBJ2-3	-	TRBV19	14	-
CAISQAGQPNQPQHF	TGTGCCATCAGTCAGGCAGGACAGCCTAATCAGCCCCAGCATTTT	TRBJ1-5	-	TRBV10-3	15	-
CASGTRGTYVVEQYF	TGTGCCAGCGGGACTAGAGGGACTTACGTAGTGGAGCAGTACTTC	TRBJ2-7	-	TRBV11-2	15	TRBD2
CASSLVGTGNYGYTF	TGTGCCAGCAGCTTGGTAGGGACAGGGAACTATGGCTACACCTTC	TRBJ1-2	-	TRBV5-4	15	TRBD1
CASSFQGNTEAFF	TGTGCCAGCAGCTTCCAGGGGAACACTGAAGCTTTCTTT	TRBJ1-1	-	TRBV7-3	13	-
CASSIVLAEKFLAKNIQYF	TGTGCCAGTAGTATCGTTCTAGCGGAGAAATTCTTAGCCAAAAACATTCAGTACTTC	TRBJ2-4	few	TRBV19	19	TRBD2
CASTKSGTDYGYTF	TGTGCCAGCACCAAATCCGGGACAGACTATGGCTACACCTTC	TRBJ1-2	few	TRBV7-9	14	TRBD1
CASSLITGTTGELFF	TGTGCCAGCAGCTTGATCACGGGAACCACCGGGGAGCTGTTTTTT	TRBJ2-2	-	TRBV7-8	15	-
CASSLGPAGNYEQYF	TGTGCCAGCAGCTTAGGGCCGGCGGGGAATTACGAGCAGTACTTC	TRBJ2-7	few	TRBV7-8	15	-
CASSAPEDRLKKRTGYTF	TGTGCCAGCAGTGCTCCTGAGGACCGCCTAAAAAAGAGGACCGGCTACACCTTC	TRBJ1-2	-	TRBV28	18	-
CASSPMSGQGDGNQPQHF	TGTGCCAGCAGCCCCATGTCGGGACAGGGGGACGGCAATCAGCCCCAGCATTTT	TRBJ1-5	-	TRBV7-9	18	TRBD1
CASSGDSRGTEAFF	TGTGCCAGCTCCGGGGACAGTCGGGGGACTGAAGCTTTCTTT	TRBJ1-1	-	TRBV18	14	TRBD1
CASSLGGEPTGELFF	TGTGCTAGCAGCTTAGGAGGGGAGCCCACCGGGGAGCTGTTTTTT	TRBJ2-2	-	TRBV7-7	15	-
CASSPWTGALLANYGYTF	TGTGCCAGCAGCCCCTGGACGGGGGCACTACTAGCTAACTATGGCTACACCTTC	TRBJ1-2	-	TRBV5-6	18	-
CASSPTGMGANVLTF	TGTGCCAGCTCGCCGACAGGGATGGGGGCCAACGTCCTGACTTTC	TRBJ2-6	-	TRBV18	15	TRBD1